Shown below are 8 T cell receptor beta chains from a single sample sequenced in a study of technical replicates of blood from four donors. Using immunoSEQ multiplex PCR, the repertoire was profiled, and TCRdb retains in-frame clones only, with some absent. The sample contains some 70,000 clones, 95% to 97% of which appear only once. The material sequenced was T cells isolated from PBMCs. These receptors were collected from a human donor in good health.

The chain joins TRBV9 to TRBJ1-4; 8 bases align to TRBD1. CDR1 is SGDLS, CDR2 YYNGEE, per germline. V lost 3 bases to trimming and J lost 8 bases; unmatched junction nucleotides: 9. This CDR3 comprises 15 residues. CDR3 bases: TGTGCCAGCAGCGAACAGACAGGGGTCGGGGAAAAACTGTTTTTT. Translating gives CASSEQTGVGEKLFF.

DNA for the CDR3: TGTGCCTGGAGTGTACAGGTAGCGGGAGCTTTCTCCCAGTTCTTC. Translation gives CAWSVQVAGAFSQFF. The genes are TRBV30 and TRBJ2-1; 9 bases agree with TRBD2. The J segment lost 13 bases and the V segment lost 0 bases, leaving 13 bases of the junction unmatched. The germline V gene encodes CDR1 GTSNPN and CDR2 SVGIG (reference sequence). The CDR3 loop spans 15 amino acids.

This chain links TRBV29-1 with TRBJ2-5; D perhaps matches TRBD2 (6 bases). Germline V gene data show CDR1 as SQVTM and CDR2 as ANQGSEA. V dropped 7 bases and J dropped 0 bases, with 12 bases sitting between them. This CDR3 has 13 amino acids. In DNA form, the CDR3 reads TGCAGCGCCGGACGGGACTACCAAGAGACCCAGTACTTC. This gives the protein CSAGRDYQETQYF.

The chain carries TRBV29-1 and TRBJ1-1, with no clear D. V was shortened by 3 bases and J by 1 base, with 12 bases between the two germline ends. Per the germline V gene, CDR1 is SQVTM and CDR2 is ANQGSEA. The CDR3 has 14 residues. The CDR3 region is CSVEGRHGNTEAFF. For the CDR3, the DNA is TGCAGCGTTGAGGGCAGGCATGGGAACACTGAAGCTTTCTTT.

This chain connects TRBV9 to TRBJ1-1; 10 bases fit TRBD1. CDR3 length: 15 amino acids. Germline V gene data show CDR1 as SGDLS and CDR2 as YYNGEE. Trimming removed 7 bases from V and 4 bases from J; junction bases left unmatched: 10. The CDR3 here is CASAGTGDGSTEAFF. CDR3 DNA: TGTGCCAGCGCCGGGACAGGGGATGGGAGCACTGAAGCTTTCTTT.

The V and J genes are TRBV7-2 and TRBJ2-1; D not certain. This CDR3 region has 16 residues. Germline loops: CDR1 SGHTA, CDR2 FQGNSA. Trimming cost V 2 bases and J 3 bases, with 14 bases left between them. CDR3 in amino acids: CASSLLPLEFYNEQFF. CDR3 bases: TGTGCCAGCAGCTTATTACCCCTGGAGTTCTACAATGAGCAGTTCTTC.

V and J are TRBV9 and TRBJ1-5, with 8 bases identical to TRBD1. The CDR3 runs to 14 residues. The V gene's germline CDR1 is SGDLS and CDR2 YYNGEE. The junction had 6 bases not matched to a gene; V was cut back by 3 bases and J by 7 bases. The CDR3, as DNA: TGTGCCAGCAGCGAGGACAGGGCGTACCAGCCCCAGCATTTT. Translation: CASSEDRAYQPQHF.

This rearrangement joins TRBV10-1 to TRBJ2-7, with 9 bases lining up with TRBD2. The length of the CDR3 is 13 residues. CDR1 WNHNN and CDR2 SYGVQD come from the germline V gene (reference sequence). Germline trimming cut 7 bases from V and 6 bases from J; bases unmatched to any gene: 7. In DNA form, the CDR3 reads TGCGCCAGCACCGCGGGAGGGCCATTCGAGCAGTACTTC. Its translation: CASTAGGPFEQYF.